The 14 T cell receptor beta chains presented below share a single source sample, sequenced in a study of vaccination effects on CD4 cells after COVID-19. These receptors lack a known antigen. Expansion of antigen-specific CD4+ T cells with viral peptide pools was carried out by the ViraFEST assay before sequencing. The culture ran for around nine days, and then CD4+ T cells were isolated. Two-dose BNT162b2 or mRNA-1273 vaccination was given to participants. Repertoires were generated with immunoSEQ multiplex PCR, while TCRdb's copy carries only in-frame clones and drops some. Counted here are approximately 78,000 clones, approximately 82% occurring once; the ten biggest clones make up approximately 1.2%. The source was CD4+ T cells from PBMCs cultured with HCoV-229E spike peptides, collected after COVID-19 vaccination. The receptors derive from a human donor who received a COVID-19 vaccine.

The chain has TRBV6-2 or TRBV6-3 and TRBJ1-1; 9 bases are a match to TRBD1. The CDR3 has 14 amino acids. In germline, CDR1 is MNHEY, CDR2 SVGEGT. V dropped 6 bases and J dropped 1; count of bases not matched to a gene: 3. The CDR3 loop reads CASSPTGGNTEAFF. CDR3 DNA sequence: TGTGCCAGCAGCCCGACAGGGGGGAACACTGAAGCTTTCTTT.

This clone has only a few counts. V and J are TRBV27 and TRBJ2-1, with 7 bases lining up with TRBD2. Losses at the gene ends were 4 bases for V and 6 bases for J; bases not matched to a gene: 9. CDR3 length equals 15 residues. Germline values: CDR1 MNHEY, CDR2 SMNVEV (reference sequence). The CDR3 nucleotides read TGTGCCAGCAGTTCTTGGACTAGTGACACCAATGAGCAGTTCTTC. This sequence encodes CASSSWTSDTNEQFF.

The chain couples TRBV6-1 to TRBJ2-5, with no clear D. The length of the CDR3 is 15 residues. The V and J ends lost 1 base and 5 bases respectively, with 14 bases between them. Germline V gene lookup returns CDR1 MNHNS and CDR2 SASEGT. CDR3 nucleotide sequence: TGTGCCAGCAGTGAAGTCCCGGCCCGGCGGGAGACCCAGTACTTC. Translation gives CASSEVPARRETQYF.

This sequence joins TRBV21-1 and TRBJ1-2. TRBV21-1 is recorded as a pseudogene. The length of the CDR3 is 22 residues. The CDR3, as DNA: TGTGCCAGCAGCAAACGGCGACAGACCGGCAACTATGGCTACACCGGGGGGTATGGCTACACCTTC. It encodes CASSKRRQTGNYGYTGGYGYTF.

This chain joins TRBV24-1 and TRBJ2-2; D gene uncertain. V dropped 2 bases and J dropped 1 base, with 4 bases sitting between them. Germline loops: CDR1 KGHDR, CDR2 SFDVKD. This CDR3 spans 14 amino acids. The CDR3 loop reads CATSDYRNTGELFF. Written as DNA, the CDR3 is TGTGCCACCAGTGATTACAGGAACACCGGGGAGCTGTTTTTT.

The V call is TRBV7-2, the J call TRBJ2-1; either TRBD1 or TRBD2 may supply D (5 bases each). This CDR3 contains 18 residues. V shed 3 bases and J shed 6 bases, with 24 bases lying between them. CDR1 SGHTA and CDR2 FQGNSA come from the germline V gene. The CDR3 bases are TGTGCCAGCAGCTTCAAAGCCCTCCTAACGGCAGGGACCAATGAGCAGTTCTTC. This codes for CASSFKALLTAGTNEQFF.

The rearrangement links TRBV19 to TRBJ1-2, with 10 bases fitting TRBD1. In germline, CDR1 is LNHDA, CDR2 SQIVND (reference sequence). Unmatched junction bases numbered 5, after V lost 5 bases and J lost 5 bases. The CDR3 covers 14 residues. CDR3: CASSPLGQGYGYTF. CDR3 in DNA: TGTGCCAGTAGTCCTCTGGGACAGGGGTATGGCTACACCTTC.

The J gene is TRBJ2-2, the V gene TRBV19; D may be TRBD1 (5 bases). Trimming shortened V by 1 base and J by 2 bases, and 14 bases separated the two germline ends. This CDR3 contains 17 residues. Germline V lookup: CDR1 LNHDA, CDR2 SQIVND (reference sequence). The CDR3 protein is CASSIGLRGTNTGELFF. The CDR3 DNA is TGTGCCAGTAGTATAGGATTAAGGGGAACAAACACCGGGGAGCTGTTTTTT. The entire variable domain, with the rest obtained from reference TRBV19 and TRBJ2-2, is as follows: DGGITQSPKYLFRKEGQNVTLSCEQNLNHDAMYWYRQDPGQGLRLIYYSQIVNDFQKGDIAEGYSVSREKKESFPLTVTSAQKNPTAFYLCASSIGLRGTNTGELFFGEGSRLTVL.

The V and J genes are TRBV6-6 and TRBJ1-2, with a possible D match to TRBD1 (6 bases). The germline gives CDR1 MNHNY, CDR2 SVGAGI (reference sequence). Trimming stripped 5 bases from V and 8 bases from J, with 21 bases between. This CDR3 is 15 amino acids long. CDR3 bases: TGTGCCAGCAGTGTAACAGGGCCGGGGAGTGGAGGCTACACCTTC. Its translation is CASSVTGPGSGGYTF.

The CDR3 reads CASSQGSLYGYTF. The CDR3 DNA sequence: TGTGCCAGCAGCCAAGGGTCCTTGTATGGCTACACCTTC. The chain uses TRBV3-1 (or the pseudogene TRBV3-2) and TRBJ1-2; D not resolved. CDR1 is LGHDT, CDR2 YNNKEL, per germline (reference sequence). The CDR3 length is 13 residues. V lost 1 base, J lost 5 bases, and 8 bases lay in between.

The V gene is TRBV6-2 or TRBV6-3, the J gene TRBJ2-1; D is unclear. The V gene's germline CDR1 is MNHEY and CDR2 SVGEGT. V shed 2 bases and J shed 8 bases, with 16 bases lying between them. This CDR3 region has 15 residues. The CDR3 coding sequence is TGTGCCAGCAGTTACGCGGCTAGGAGTTCCTATGAGCAGTTCTTC. Translated, it gives CASSYAARSSYEQFF.

The chain carries TRBV5-1 and TRBJ1-3; D is undetermined. The germline CDR1 and CDR2 sequences are SGHRS and YFSETQ. The ends were cut back, 0 bases at V and 1 base at J, with 8 bases in the middle. This CDR3 has 15 residues. CDR3 sequence reads: CASSLVSGSGNTIYF. The CDR3 nucleotides are TGCGCCAGCAGCTTGGTGTCTGGTTCTGGAAACACCATATATTTT.

The CDR3: CAIKIRGTDTQYF. In DNA form, the CDR3 reads TGCGCCATCAAAATTAGGGGAACAGATACGCAGTATTTT. This chain joins TRBV10-1 and TRBJ2-3; tentative D call: TRBD1 (5 bases). Trimming left V 10 bases short and J 3 bases short, with 14 bases between. There are 13 residues in the CDR3. Germline CDR1 WNHNN, CDR2 SYGVQD (reference sequence).

This chain uses TRBV28 with TRBJ2-7; tentatively, D is TRBD1 (5 bases). The CDR3 runs 15 residues. Trimming took off 3 bases at V and 4 bases at J, with 16 bases between the two ends. Germline V gives CDR1 MDHEN, CDR2 SYDVKM. This chain's CDR3 is CASSFYGADPYEQYV. In DNA, the CDR3 is TGTGCCAGCAGTTTTTATGGGGCAGACCCATACGAGCAGTACGTC.